The present T cell receptor beta chain was sequenced within a study of blood T cell repertoires in COVID-19. Across the study: Sample material is recorded as cDNA or gDNA derived from T cells, B-cell-depleted T cells, or PBMCs.

Germline V gene sequence: CDR1 MDHEN, CDR2 SYDVKM. V dropped 2 bases and J dropped 0 bases, with 10 bases sitting between them. This CDR3 is built from 15 residues. While infection was still active, Seattle patients were enrolled and then followed longitudinally. Original methodology: Counts of nucleated cells, estimated from reference gene primer amplification, were obtained. Data came from immunoSEQ multiplex PCR; TCRdb stores just in-frame clones and leaves some out. Clone size and V and J calls were adopted from that table, with D and trimming inferred from the DNA. The data show about 150,000 clones, about 85% seen once.

The sample taken for sequencing was peripheral blood. The chain uses TRBV28 and TRBJ1-1, with D maybe TRBD1 (5 bases). This TCR came from a man aged 60-69 years with COVID-19, enrolled during active disease. The CDR3 DNA follows: TGTGCCAGCAGTTTAATGGAGGGGATGAACACTGAAGCTTTCTTT. It is translated as CASSLMEGMNTEAFF.